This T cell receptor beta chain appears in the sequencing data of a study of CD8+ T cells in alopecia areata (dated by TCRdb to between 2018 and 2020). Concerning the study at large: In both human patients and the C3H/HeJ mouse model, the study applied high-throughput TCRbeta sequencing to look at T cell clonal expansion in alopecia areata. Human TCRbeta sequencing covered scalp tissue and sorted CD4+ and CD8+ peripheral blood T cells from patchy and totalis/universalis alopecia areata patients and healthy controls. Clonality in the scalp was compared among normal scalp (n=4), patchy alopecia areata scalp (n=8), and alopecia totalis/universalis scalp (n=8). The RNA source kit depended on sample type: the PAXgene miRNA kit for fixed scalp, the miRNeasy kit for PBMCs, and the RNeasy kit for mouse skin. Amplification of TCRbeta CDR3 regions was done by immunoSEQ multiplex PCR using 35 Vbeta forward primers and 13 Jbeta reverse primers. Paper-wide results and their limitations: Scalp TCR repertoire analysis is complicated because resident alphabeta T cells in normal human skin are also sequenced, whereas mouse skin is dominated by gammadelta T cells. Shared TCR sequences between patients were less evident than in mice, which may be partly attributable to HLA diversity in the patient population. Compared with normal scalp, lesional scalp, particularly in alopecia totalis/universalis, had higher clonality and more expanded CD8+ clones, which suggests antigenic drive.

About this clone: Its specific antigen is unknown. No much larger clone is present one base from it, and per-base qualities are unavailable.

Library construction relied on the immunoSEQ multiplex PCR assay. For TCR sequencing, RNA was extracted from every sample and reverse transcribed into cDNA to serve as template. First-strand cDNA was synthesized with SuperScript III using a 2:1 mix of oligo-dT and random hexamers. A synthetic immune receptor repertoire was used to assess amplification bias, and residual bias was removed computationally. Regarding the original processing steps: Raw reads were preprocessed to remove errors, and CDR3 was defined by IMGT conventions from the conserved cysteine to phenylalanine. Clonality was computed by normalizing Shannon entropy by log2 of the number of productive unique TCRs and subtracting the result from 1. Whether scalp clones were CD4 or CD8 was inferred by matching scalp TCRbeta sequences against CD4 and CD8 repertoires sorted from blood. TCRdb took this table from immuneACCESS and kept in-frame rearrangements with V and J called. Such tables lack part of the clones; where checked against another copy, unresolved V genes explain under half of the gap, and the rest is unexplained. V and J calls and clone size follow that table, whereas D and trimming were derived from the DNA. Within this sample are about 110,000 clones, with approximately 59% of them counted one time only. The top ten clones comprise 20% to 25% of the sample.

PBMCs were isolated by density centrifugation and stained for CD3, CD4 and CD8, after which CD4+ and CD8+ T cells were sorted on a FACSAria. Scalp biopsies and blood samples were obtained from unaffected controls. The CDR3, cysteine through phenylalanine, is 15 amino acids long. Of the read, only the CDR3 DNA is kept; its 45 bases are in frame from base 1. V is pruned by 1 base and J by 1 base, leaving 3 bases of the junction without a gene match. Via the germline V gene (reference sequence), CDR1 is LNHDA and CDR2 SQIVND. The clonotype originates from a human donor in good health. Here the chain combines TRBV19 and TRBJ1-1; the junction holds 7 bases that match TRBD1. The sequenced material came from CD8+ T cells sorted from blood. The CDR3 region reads CASSIAQGGNTEAFF. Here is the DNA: TGTGCCAGTAGTATAGCTCAGGGGGGGAACACTGAAGCTTTCTTT.